The rows below give T cell receptor beta chains drawn from one sample of a study of T cells in Graves' hyperthyroidism and ophthalmopathy. TCRdb re-called the multiplex PCR reads with MiXCR, one entry per CDR3 protein. In the table there are a few hundred thousand distinct CDR3 sequences, approximately 23% of which are singletons. What was sequenced was blood. Receptor source: a man aged 30 to 39 with Graves' ophthalmopathy. CDR3s include the opening cysteine and the closing phenylalanine or tryptophan. Each record gives: J gene, clone size, D gene, V gene, CDR3 protein, CDR3 DNA. A D gene is named only where the DNA matches it firmly. Clone size, where shown, is once, few, many, or a class for clones that have expanded.

J: TRBJ1-5
size: many
D: .
V: TRBV27
CDR3: CASSLQGISNQPQHF
DNA: TGTGCCAGCAGTTTACAGGGGATAAGCAATCAGCCCCAGCATTTT

J: TRBJ2-2
size: .
D: .
V: TRBV5-1
CDR3: CASSSVASGELFF
DNA: TGCGCCAGCAGCTCCGTCGCGTCCGGGGAGCTGTTTTTT

J: TRBJ2-5
size: .
D: TRBD1
V: TRBV18
CDR3: CASAPDRGLQETQYF
DNA: TGTGCCAGCGCTCCGGACAGGGGACTTCAAGAGACCCAGTACTTC

J: TRBJ2-2
size: .
D: .
V: TRBV20-1
CDR3: CSARVGDFQTGELFF
DNA: TGCAGTGCTAGGGTTGGCGACTTTCAAACCGGGGAGCTGTTTTTT

J: TRBJ2-7
size: many
D: .
V: TRBV28
CDR3: CASRRGRPYEQYF
DNA: TGTGCCAGCAGACGGGGCCGCCCCTACGAGCAGTACTTC

J: TRBJ2-2
size: .
D: .
V: TRBV11-3
CDR3: CASSLQDREKNTGELFF
DNA: TGTGCCAGCAGCTTACAGGACCGAGAGAAGAACACCGGGGAGCTGTTTTTT

J: TRBJ2-1
size: many
D: .
V: TRBV11-2
CDR3: CASSLFWGNEQFF
DNA: TGTGCCAGCAGCTTATTTTGGGGGAATGAGCAGTTCTTC

J: TRBJ2-7
size: few
D: TRBD2
V: TRBV11-3
CDR3: CASSLELASGYEQYF
DNA: TGTGCCAGCAGCTTAGAATTAGCTAGCGGCTACGAGCAGTACTTC

J: TRBJ2-2
size: few
D: .
V: TRBV20-1
CDR3: CSARPSNSAGELFF
DNA: TGCAGTGCTAGACCGAGCAATAGCGCCGGGGAGCTGTTTTTT

J: TRBJ2-2
size: many
D: TRBD2
V: TRBV30
CDR3: CACPGTSGTGELFF
DNA: TGTGCCTGTCCCGGGACTAGCGGGACCGGGGAGCTGTTTTTT

J: TRBJ2-3
size: once
D: .
V: TRBV5-1
CDR3: CASSLANTGVPDTQYF
DNA: TGCGCCAGCAGCTTGGCCAACACAGGTGTCCCAGATACGCAGTATTTT

J: TRBJ1-1
size: .
D: .
V: TRBV11-2
CDR3: CTSSLEGNTEAFF
DNA: TGTACCAGCAGCTTAGAGGGGAACACTGAAGCTTTCTTT

J: TRBJ2-7
size: many
D: TRBD2
V: TRBV9
CDR3: CASSVGSGRGAEQYF
DNA: TGTGCCAGCAGCGTAGGGAGCGGGAGGGGCGCCGAGCAGTACTTC

J: TRBJ1-3
size: .
D: .
V: TRBV7-8
CDR3: CASSLAISSGNTIYF
DNA: TGTGCCAGCAGCTTAGCTATAAGCTCTGGAAACACCATATATTTT

J: TRBJ1-5
size: many
D: TRBD1
V: TRBV3-1
CDR3: CASSSRQGTGPQHF
DNA: TGTGCCAGCAGCTCCCGACAGGGCACGGGGCCCCAGCATTTT

J: TRBJ2-7
size: many
D: TRBD2
V: TRBV6-2/TRBV6-3
CDR3: CASRLAGAYYEQYF
DNA: TGTGCCAGCAGACTAGCGGGAGCGTACTACGAGCAGTACTTC

J: TRBJ1-1
size: many
D: .
V: TRBV12-3/TRBV12-4
CDR3: CASRDTGNTEAFF
DNA: TGTGCCAGCAGGGATACAGGGAACACTGAAGCTTTCTTT

J: TRBJ2-1
size: few
D: .
V: TRBV19
CDR3: CASDQGQRIYNEQFF
DNA: TGTGCCAGTGACCAAGGTCAGCGGATCTACAATGAGCAGTTCTTC

J: TRBJ1-2
size: .
D: .
V: TRBV7-3
CDR3: CASSLSPDTAYGYTF
DNA: TGTGCCAGCAGCTTATCCCCGGACACCGCCTATGGCTACACCTTC

J: TRBJ1-5
size: .
D: TRBD1
V: TRBV4-2
CDR3: CASSQDRSGQGDQPQHF
DNA: TGTGCCAGCAGCCAAGATCGCAGCGGACAGGGGGATCAGCCCCAGCATTTT

J: TRBJ1-1
size: few
D: .
V: TRBV10-1
CDR3: CASSEYRQGIGEAFF
DNA: TGCGCCAGCAGTGAGTATCGGCAGGGGATCGGGGAAGCTTTCTTT

J: TRBJ2-6
size: .
D: .
V: TRBV18
CDR3: CASSPPEVISSGANVLTF
DNA: TGTGCCAGCTCACCACCAGAAGTGATAAGCTCTGGGGCCAACGTCCTGACTTTC

J: TRBJ2-5
size: many
D: TRBD2
V: TRBV5-1
CDR3: CASSLASGGRNQETQYF
DNA: TGCGCCAGCAGCTTGGCTTCAGGCGGGAGAAACCAAGAGACCCAGTACTTC

J: TRBJ1-1
size: many
D: .
V: TRBV28
CDR3: CASNPSRRSEAFF
DNA: TGTGCCAGCAACCCCTCCCGGAGGTCTGAAGCTTTCTTT

J: TRBJ2-5
size: once
D: .
V: TRBV20-1
CDR3: CSARPFRRGVETQYF
DNA: TGCAGTGCTAGACCCTTCCGGAGGGGGGTTGAGACCCAGTACTTC

J: TRBJ2-7
size: .
D: .
V: TRBV3-1
CDR3: CASSQASFHYEQYF
DNA: TGTGCCAGCAGCCAAGCAAGTTTTCACTACGAGCAGTACTTC

J: TRBJ2-6
size: .
D: .
V: TRBV9
CDR3: CASSPQPRGRLSGANVLTF
DNA: TGTGCCAGCAGCCCCCAACCGAGGGGCCGCCTCTCTGGGGCCAACGTCCTGACTTTC

J: TRBJ2-3
size: many
D: TRBD2
V: TRBV7-8
CDR3: CASSLLAGVTKSTDTQYF
DNA: TGTGCCAGCAGCTTATTGGCGGGAGTAACTAAAAGCACAGATACGCAGTATTTT

J: TRBJ2-3
size: many
D: TRBD1
V: TRBV11-3
CDR3: CASSPQTFGTGVTDTQYF
DNA: TGTGCCAGCAGCCCCCAGACATTTGGGACAGGGGTTACAGATACGCAGTATTTT

J: TRBJ1-2
size: .
D: .
V: TRBV6-1
CDR3: CASIPGPEGGYTF
DNA: TGTGCCAGCATCCCGGGTCCTGAAGGGGGCTACACCTTC

J: TRBJ1-1
size: many
D: .
V: TRBV7-6
CDR3: CASSYGGGEAFF
DNA: TGTGCCAGCAGTTATGGGGGAGGTGAAGCTTTCTTT

J: TRBJ2-7
size: .
D: TRBD2
V: TRBV7-8
CDR3: CASSSLWVAGGPSEQYF
DNA: TGTGCCAGCAGCTCTCTGTGGGTAGCGGGAGGGCCAAGCGAGCAGTACTTC

J: TRBJ2-7
size: .
D: .
V: TRBV6-1
CDR3: CASSEGGRVPGEQYF
DNA: TGTGCCAGCAGTGAAGGGGGCAGGGTCCCCGGCGAGCAGTACTTC

J: TRBJ2-7
size: many
D: .
V: TRBV19
CDR3: CASSRGTDTYEQYF
DNA: TGTGCCAGTAGTAGGGGGACGGATACCTACGAGCAGTACTTC

J: TRBJ2-7
size: few
D: .
V: TRBV2
CDR3: CASRASGLPTTKQYF
DNA: TGTGCCAGCCGCGCCTCGGGACTTCCGACTACGAAGCAGTACTTC

J: TRBJ1-4
size: few
D: .
V: TRBV10-1
CDR3: CASRARGTATNEKLFF
DNA: TGCGCCAGTAGGGCCCGGGGGACTGCAACTAATGAAAAACTGTTTTTT

J: TRBJ1-6
size: .
D: .
V: TRBV10-2
CDR3: CASRTNLQEGNSPLHF
DNA: TGCGCCAGCCGCACGAATTTACAGGAGGGTAATTCACCCCTCCACTTT

J: TRBJ2-5
size: .
D: TRBD1
V: TRBV28
CDR3: CASSLWDRVALQETQYF
DNA: TGTGCCAGCAGTTTATGGGACAGGGTGGCTCTCCAAGAGACCCAGTACTTC

J: TRBJ2-5
size: few
D: TRBD1
V: TRBV2
CDR3: CASSESGGGGGETQYF
DNA: TGTGCCAGCAGTGAGTCAGGGGGCGGAGGTGGAGAGACCCAGTACTTC

J: TRBJ2-5
size: many
D: .
V: TRBV3-1
CDR3: CASSQGSQETQYF
DNA: TGTGCCAGCAGCCAGGGATCGCAAGAGACCCAGTACTTC

J: TRBJ1-5
size: many
D: .
V: TRBV24-1
CDR3: CATSGAGPSNQPQHF
DNA: TGTGCCACCAGTGGGGCGGGACCCAGCAATCAGCCCCAGCATTTT

J: TRBJ1-4
size: few
D: .
V: TRBV27
CDR3: CASSLYQGNEKLFF
DNA: TGTGCCAGCAGTTTATATCAGGGTAATGAAAAACTGTTTTTT

J: TRBJ1-2
size: .
D: TRBD1
V: TRBV3-1
CDR3: CASSQVQGAIAGYTF
DNA: TGTGCCAGCAGCCAAGTTCAGGGGGCGATAGCTGGCTACACCTTC

J: TRBJ1-2
size: few
D: .
V: TRBV2
CDR3: CASSVTEDSYGYTF
DNA: TGTGCCAGCTCGGTTACAGAAGACAGCTATGGCTACACCTTC

J: TRBJ2-1
size: .
D: .
V: TRBV6-1
CDR3: CASKRGPSTYNEQFF
DNA: TGTGCCAGCAAGAGGGGACCGTCGACTTACAATGAGCAGTTCTTC

J: TRBJ2-5
size: few
D: .
V: TRBV27
CDR3: CASSEQPETQYF
DNA: TGTGCCAGCAGTGAGCAGCCAGAGACCCAGTACTTC

J: TRBJ2-7
size: .
D: .
V: TRBV12-3/TRBV12-4
CDR3: CASSSRQGGHWEEQYF
DNA: TGTGCCAGCAGTTCCCGACAGGGAGGGCACTGGGAGGAGCAGTACTTC

J: TRBJ2-1
size: many
D: TRBD2
V: TRBV28
CDR3: CASSLAGGSEQFF
DNA: TGTGCCAGCAGTTTAGCGGGAGGAAGTGAGCAGTTCTTC

J: TRBJ2-1
size: .
D: TRBD2
V: TRBV5-1
CDR3: CASSWTGTSEVYNEQFF
DNA: TGCGCCAGCAGCTGGACCGGGACTAGCGAAGTTTACAATGAGCAGTTCTTC

J: TRBJ2-1
size: .
D: .
V: TRBV7-9
CDR3: CASSLASGHEQFF
DNA: TGTGCCAGCAGCTTAGCTTCCGGCCATGAGCAGTTCTTC

J: TRBJ2-2
size: .
D: .
V: TRBV12-3/TRBV12-4
CDR3: CASSSGLTGELFF
DNA: TGTGCCAGCAGTTCCGGGCTCACCGGGGAGCTGTTTTTT

J: TRBJ2-1
size: many
D: .
V: TRBV7-6
CDR3: CASSRDYEQFF
DNA: TGTGCCAGCAGCCGGGACTATGAGCAGTTCTTC

J: TRBJ1-2
size: few
D: .
V: TRBV28
CDR3: CASRGPHVVGYTF
DNA: TGTGCCAGCAGGGGGCCCCATGTTGTTGGCTACACCTTC